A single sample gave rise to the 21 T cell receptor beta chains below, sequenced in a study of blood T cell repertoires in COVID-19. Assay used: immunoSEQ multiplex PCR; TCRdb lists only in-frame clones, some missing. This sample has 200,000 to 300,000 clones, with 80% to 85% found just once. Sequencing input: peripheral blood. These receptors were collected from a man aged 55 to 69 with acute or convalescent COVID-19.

CDR3 DNA: TGTGCCAGCAGTCAACAGTATAGCAATCAGCCCCAGCATTTT. Translating gives CASSQQYSNQPQHF. The chain couples TRBV6-2 or TRBV6-3 to TRBJ1-5, with unresolved D. Trimming took off 5 bases at V and 0 bases at J, with 8 bases between the two ends. The CDR3 sequence is 14 residues long. The V gene's germline CDR1 is MNHEY and CDR2 SVGEGT.

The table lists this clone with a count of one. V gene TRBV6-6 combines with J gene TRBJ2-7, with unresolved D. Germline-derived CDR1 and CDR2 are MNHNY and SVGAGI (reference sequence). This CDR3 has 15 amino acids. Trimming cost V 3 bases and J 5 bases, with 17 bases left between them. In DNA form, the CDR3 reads TGTGCCAGCAGTTATCCCGGCATATCTAGAGACGAGCAGTACTTC. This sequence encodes CASSYPGISRDEQYF.

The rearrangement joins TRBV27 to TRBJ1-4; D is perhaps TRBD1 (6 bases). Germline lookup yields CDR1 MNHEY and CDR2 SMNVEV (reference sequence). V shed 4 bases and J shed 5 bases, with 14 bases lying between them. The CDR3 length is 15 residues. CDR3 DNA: TGTGCCAGCAGTTCCGGACAGCTTTTCAATGAAAAACTGTTTTTT. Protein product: CASSSGQLFNEKLFF.

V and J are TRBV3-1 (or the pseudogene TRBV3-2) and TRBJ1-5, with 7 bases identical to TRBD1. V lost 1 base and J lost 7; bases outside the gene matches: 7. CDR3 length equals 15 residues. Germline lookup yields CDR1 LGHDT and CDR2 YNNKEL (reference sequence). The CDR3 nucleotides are TGTGCCAGCAGCCAAGTCCCCCTACAGGGGCAGCCCCAGCATTTT. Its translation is CASSQVPLQGQPQHF.

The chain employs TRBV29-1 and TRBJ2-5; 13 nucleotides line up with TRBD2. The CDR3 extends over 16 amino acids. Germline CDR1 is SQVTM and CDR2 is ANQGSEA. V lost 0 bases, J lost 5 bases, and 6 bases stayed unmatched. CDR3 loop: CSVEDALAGGLETQYF. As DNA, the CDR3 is TGCAGCGTTGAAGACGCACTAGCGGGGGGGCTGGAGACCCAGTACTTC.

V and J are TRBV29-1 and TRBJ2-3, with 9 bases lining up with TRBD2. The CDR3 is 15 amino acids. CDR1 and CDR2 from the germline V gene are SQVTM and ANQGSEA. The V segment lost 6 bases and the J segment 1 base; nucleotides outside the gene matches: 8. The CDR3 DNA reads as TGCAGCGTAGTTCAGGAGCGGGGGGGCACAGATACGCAGTATTTT. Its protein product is CSVVQERGGTDTQYF.

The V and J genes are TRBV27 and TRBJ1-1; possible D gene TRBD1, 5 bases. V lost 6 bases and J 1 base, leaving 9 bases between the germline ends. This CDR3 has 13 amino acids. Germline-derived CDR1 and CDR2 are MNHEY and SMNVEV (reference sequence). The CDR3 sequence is CASRLGQNTEAFF. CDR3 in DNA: TGTGCCAGCAGACTTGGACAGAACACTGAAGCTTTCTTT.

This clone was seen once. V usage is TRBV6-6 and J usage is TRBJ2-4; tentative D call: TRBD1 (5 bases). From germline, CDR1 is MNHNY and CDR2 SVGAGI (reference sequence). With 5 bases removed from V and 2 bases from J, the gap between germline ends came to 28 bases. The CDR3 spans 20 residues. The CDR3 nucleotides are TGTGCCAGCAGTCGAACCTCCTCCGGTGGGGCCTCGGGCCCCAAAAACATTCAGTACTTC. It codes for CASSRTSSGGASGPKNIQYF.

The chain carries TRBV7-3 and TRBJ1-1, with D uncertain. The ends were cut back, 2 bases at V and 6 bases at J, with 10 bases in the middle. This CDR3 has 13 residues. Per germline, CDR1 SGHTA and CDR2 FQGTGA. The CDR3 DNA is TGTGCCAGCAGCTTACAGCAGGCATCTGAAGCTTTCTTT. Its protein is CASSLQQASEAFF.

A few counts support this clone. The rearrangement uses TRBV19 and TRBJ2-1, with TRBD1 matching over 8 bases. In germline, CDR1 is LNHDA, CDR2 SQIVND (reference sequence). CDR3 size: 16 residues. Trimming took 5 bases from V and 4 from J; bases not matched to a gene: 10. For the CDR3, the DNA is TGTGCCAGTAGTTCCCCTCCCGGGACAGGTTACAATGAGCAGTTCTTC. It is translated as CASSSPPGTGYNEQFF.

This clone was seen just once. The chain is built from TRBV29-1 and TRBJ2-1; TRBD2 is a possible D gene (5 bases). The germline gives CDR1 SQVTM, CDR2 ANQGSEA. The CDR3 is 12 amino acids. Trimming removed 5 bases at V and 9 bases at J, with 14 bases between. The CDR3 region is CSVSRERREQFF. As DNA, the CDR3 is TGCAGCGTTTCGAGGGAGCGGCGTGAGCAGTTCTTC.

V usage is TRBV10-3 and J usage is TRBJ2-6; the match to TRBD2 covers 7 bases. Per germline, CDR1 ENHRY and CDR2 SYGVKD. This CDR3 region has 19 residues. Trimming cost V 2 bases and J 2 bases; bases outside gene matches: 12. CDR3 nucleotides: TGTGCCATCAGTGAGCCGTCTGGGGGGGGACCTGCTGGGGCCAACGTCCTGACTTTC. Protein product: CAISEPSGGGPAGANVLTF.

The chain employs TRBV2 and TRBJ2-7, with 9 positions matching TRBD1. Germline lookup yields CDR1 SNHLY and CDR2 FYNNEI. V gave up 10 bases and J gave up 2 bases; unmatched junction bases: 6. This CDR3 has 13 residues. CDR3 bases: TGTGCCACCTCCGGGACAGGGACCTACGAGCAGTACTTC. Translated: CATSGTGTYEQYF.

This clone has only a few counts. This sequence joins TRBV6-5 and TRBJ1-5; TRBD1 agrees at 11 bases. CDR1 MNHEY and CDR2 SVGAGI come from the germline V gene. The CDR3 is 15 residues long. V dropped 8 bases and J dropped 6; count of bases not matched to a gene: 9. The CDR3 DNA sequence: TGTGCCAGCGGACAAGAGGGGACAGGGGGTCAGCCCCAGCATTTT. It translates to CASGQEGTGGQPQHF.

The CDR3 DNA reads as TGTGCCTGGAGTGTAGGCGGGGGGCGAGGAGCTTTCTTT. Its protein product is CAWSVGGGRGAFF. The chain links TRBV30 to TRBJ1-1, with D perhaps TRBD1 (6 bases). Germline V gives CDR1 GTSNPN, CDR2 SVGIG (reference sequence). The CDR3 consists of 13 residues. V lost 0 bases and J lost 10, with 15 bases in between.

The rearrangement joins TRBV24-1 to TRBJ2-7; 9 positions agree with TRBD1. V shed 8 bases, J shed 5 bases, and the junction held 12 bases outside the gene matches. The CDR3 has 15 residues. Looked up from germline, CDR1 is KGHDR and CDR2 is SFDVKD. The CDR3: CATTRKAQGAHEQYF. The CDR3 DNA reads TGTGCCACCACTCGCAAAGCACAGGGGGCCCACGAGCAGTACTTC.

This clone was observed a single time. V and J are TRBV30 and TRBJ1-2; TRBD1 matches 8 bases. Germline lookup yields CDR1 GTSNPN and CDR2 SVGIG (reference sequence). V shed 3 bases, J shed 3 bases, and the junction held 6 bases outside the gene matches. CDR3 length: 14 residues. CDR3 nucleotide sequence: TGTGCCTGGAGCGGACAGGGTTCCCACTATGGCTACACCTTC. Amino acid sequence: CAWSGQGSHYGYTF.

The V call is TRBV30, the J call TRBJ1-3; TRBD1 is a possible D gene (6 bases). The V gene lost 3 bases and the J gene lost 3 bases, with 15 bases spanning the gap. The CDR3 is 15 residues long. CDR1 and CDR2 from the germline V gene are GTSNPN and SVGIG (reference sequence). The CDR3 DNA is TGTGCCTGGAGCGCGGAAAGGACAGATGGAAACACCATATATTTT. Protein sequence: CAWSAERTDGNTIYF.

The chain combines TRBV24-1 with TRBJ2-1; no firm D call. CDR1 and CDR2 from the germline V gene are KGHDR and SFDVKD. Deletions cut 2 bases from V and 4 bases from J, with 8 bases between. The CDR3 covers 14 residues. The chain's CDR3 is CATSDSNSYNEQFF. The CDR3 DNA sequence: TGTGCCACCAGTGATTCGAACAGTTACAATGAGCAGTTCTTC.

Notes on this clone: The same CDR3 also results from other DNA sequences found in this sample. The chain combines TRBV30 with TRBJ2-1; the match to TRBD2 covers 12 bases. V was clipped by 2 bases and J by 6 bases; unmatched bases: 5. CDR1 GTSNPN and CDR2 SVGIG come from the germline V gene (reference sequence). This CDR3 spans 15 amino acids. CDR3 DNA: TGTGCCTGGAGTAGGGGACTAGCGGGTAGCAATGAGCAGTTCTTC. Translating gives CAWSRGLAGSNEQFF.

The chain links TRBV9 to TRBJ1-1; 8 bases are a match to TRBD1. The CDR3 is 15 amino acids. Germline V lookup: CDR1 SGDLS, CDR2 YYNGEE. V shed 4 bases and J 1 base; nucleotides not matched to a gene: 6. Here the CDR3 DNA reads TGTGCCAGCAGCCTCGACAGGGGACCGAACACTGAAGCTTTCTTT. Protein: CASSLDRGPNTEAFF.